What follows are 23 T cell receptor beta chains derived from one specimen sequenced in a study of blood T cell repertoires in COVID-19. Generated by immunoSEQ multiplex PCR, the TCRdb table keeps only in-frame clones and is missing some. The sample lists roughly 240,000 clones, approximately 83% seen once, with just over 3% in the top ten. Sequencing input: peripheral blood. The receptors originated from a woman in her thirties who had recovered from COVID-19.

The chain is built from TRBV27 and TRBJ1-1, with 7 bases fitting TRBD1. V shed 3 bases, J shed 3 bases, and the junction held 19 bases outside the gene matches. Germline lookup yields CDR1 MNHEY and CDR2 SMNVEV (reference sequence). The CDR3 is made up of 19 amino acids. The CDR3 sequence is CASSLKNRDRGGMDTEAFF. CDR3 DNA sequence: TGTGCCAGCAGTTTGAAAAACCGGGACAGAGGCGGTATGGACACTGAAGCTTTCTTT.

Here the CDR3 DNA reads TGTGCCAGCAGTTACTCGGCAATGAACACTGAAGCTTTCTTT. This translates into CASSYSAMNTEAFF. The chain joins TRBV6-5 to TRBJ1-1; no firm D call. The V gene lost 0 bases and the J gene lost 0 bases, with 5 bases spanning the gap. This CDR3 has 14 amino acids. CDR1 is MNHEY and CDR2 is SVGAGI in the germline V gene.

The chain joins TRBV18 to TRBJ1-5; 7 positions match TRBD1. Per germline, CDR1 KGHSH and CDR2 LQKENI. The CDR3 has 13 amino acids. Trimming cost V 6 bases and J 6 bases; bases outside gene matches: 5. DNA of the CDR3: TGTGCCAGCTCTCCAGACAGGGCTCAGCCCCAGCATTTT. This codes for CASSPDRAQPQHF.

V usage is TRBV5-6 and J usage is TRBJ1-5, with D uncertain. From germline, CDR1 is SGHDT and CDR2 YYEEEE. V was clipped by 5 bases and J by 4 bases, with 10 bases between them. This CDR3 has 13 amino acids. The CDR3 DNA is TGTGCCAGCAGTTTCGAACTAAATCAGCCCCAGCATTTT. It yields the protein CASSFELNQPQHF.

The chain links TRBV11-2 to TRBJ2-7, with TRBD1 as a possible D gene (5 bases). Per the germline V gene, CDR1 is SGHAT and CDR2 is FQNNGV. The V gene lost 3 bases and the J gene lost 2 bases, with 14 bases spanning the gap. This CDR3 comprises 15 residues. DNA of the CDR3: TGTGCCAGCAGCTTTGGGGCAGGGAACACCTACGAGCAGTACTTC. Protein sequence: CASSFGAGNTYEQYF.

This clone appeared once. This sequence joins TRBV4-2 and TRBJ1-2; a possible D gene is TRBD1 (6 bases). The ends were cut back, 0 bases at V and 7 bases at J, with 24 bases in the middle. Germline CDR1 and CDR2: LGHNA and YNFKEQ. The CDR3 has 18 residues. The CDR3 nucleotides read TGTGCCAGCAGCCAAGATTCCGTCAGGGGAGGGGGAACGAGTGGCTACACCTTC. It specifies CASSQDSVRGGGTSGYTF.

Note on this clone: Other DNA sequences in this sample translate to the same CDR3. This chain uses TRBV5-4 with TRBJ2-5, with TRBD2 matching 12 bases. The CDR3 spans 16 residues. With 2 bases clipped from V and 1 base from J, the junction kept 3 bases outside the gene matches. Germline values: CDR1 SGHNT, CDR2 YYREEE (reference sequence). CDR3 in amino acids: CASSFTSGGLQETQYF. For the CDR3, the DNA is TGTGCCAGCAGCTTTACTAGCGGGGGGCTCCAAGAGACCCAGTACTTC.

In this sample, this clone turned up a few times. The rearrangement links TRBV29-1 to TRBJ1-1, with a tentative D call TRBD1 (6 bases). There are 13 residues in the CDR3. Germline V gene lookup returns CDR1 SQVTM and CDR2 ANQGSEA. The V end lost 5 bases, the J end lost 3 bases, and 13 bases lay between the germline ends. For the CDR3, the DNA is TGCAGCGTTTTACAGGGCCTAGACACTGAAGCTTTCTTT. Translation: CSVLQGLDTEAFF.

This chain uses TRBV4-3 with TRBJ2-1; 9 positions match TRBD2. Germline loops: CDR1 LGHNA, CDR2 YSLEER. The CDR3 runs 16 residues. The trim removed 1 base at V and 3 bases at J, leaving 4 bases unmatched. CDR3 coding DNA: TGCGCCAGCAGCCAAGGGACTAGCGTGTTCTACAATGAGCAGTTCTTC. Translating gives CASSQGTSVFYNEQFF.

The chain combines TRBV5-4 with TRBJ1-2; 8 nucleotides line up with TRBD1. With 5 bases clipped from V and 1 base from J, the junction kept 13 bases outside the gene matches. Germline V CDR1 and CDR2: SGHNT, YYREEE (reference sequence). The CDR3 spans 17 residues. The CDR3 here is CASSRGQGPSGNYGYTF. The CDR3 DNA is TGTGCCAGCAGTCGCGGACAGGGACCGTCGGGTAACTATGGCTACACCTTC.

V and J are TRBV5-1 and TRBJ1-1, with 7 bases identical to TRBD1. The CDR3 covers 13 residues. Germline values: CDR1 SGHRS, CDR2 YFSETQ. The V segment lost 4 bases and the J segment 7 bases; nucleotides outside the gene matches: 7. The CDR3: CASSPDRAGEAFF. Written as DNA, the CDR3 is TGCGCCAGCAGCCCCGACAGGGCGGGTGAAGCTTTCTTT.

The rearrangement links TRBV12-3 or TRBV12-4 to TRBJ2-2, with D possibly being TRBD1 (5 bases). The ends were cut back, 8 bases at V and 7 bases at J, with 11 bases in the middle. The CDR3 sequence is 12 residues long. The CDR3 is CASFPGNGELFF. CDR3 nucleotide sequence: TGTGCCAGCTTCCCAGGGAACGGGGAGCTGTTTTTT.

The chain is built from TRBV18 and TRBJ2-1, with 9 bases that match TRBD1. This CDR3 comprises 15 residues. V lost 5 bases, J lost 5 bases, and 7 bases stayed unmatched. CDR1 and CDR2 from the germline V gene are KGHSH and LQKENI. Here the CDR3 reads CASSTSQGANNEQFF. CDR3 nucleotide sequence: TGTGCCAGCTCAACTTCACAGGGGGCAAACAATGAGCAGTTCTTC.

This chain connects TRBV5-6 to TRBJ1-5, with D possibly matching TRBD1 (5 bases). Trimming stripped 3 bases from V and 6 bases from J, with 16 bases between. The CDR3 is 15 residues long. The V gene's germline CDR1 is SGHDT and CDR2 YYEEEE. The CDR3: CASSSTGGVGQPQHF. In nucleotides, the CDR3 is TGTGCCAGCAGCTCTACTGGGGGGGTGGGTCAGCCCCAGCATTTT. The entire variable domain, with the rest obtained from reference TRBV5-6 and TRBJ1-5, is as follows: DAGVTQSPTHLIKTRGQQVTLRCSPKSGHDTVSWYQQALGQGPQFIFQYYEEEERQRGNFPDRFSGHQFPNYSSELNVNALLLGDSALYLCASSSTGGVGQPQHFGDGTRLSIL.

V and J are TRBV30 and TRBJ1-3; TRBD1 might be the D (5 bases). Germline V gene lookup returns CDR1 GTSNPN and CDR2 SVGIG (reference sequence). This CDR3 has 13 residues. Trimming cost V 2 bases and J 4 bases, with 9 bases left between them. In nucleotides, the CDR3 is TGTGCCTGGAGTTCGGGGGTCGGAAACACCATATATTTT. Its protein is CAWSSGVGNTIYF.

The chain is built from TRBV12-3 or TRBV12-4 and TRBJ2-5, with TRBD2 matching over 9 bases. Trimming removed 3 bases from V and 9 bases from J; junction bases left unmatched: 5. This CDR3 contains 13 residues. CDR3 in amino acids: CASSFAGGQPQYF. CDR3 DNA sequence: TGTGCCAGCAGTTTCGCGGGGGGGCAGCCCCAGTACTTC.

The V gene is TRBV9, the J gene TRBJ2-3, with 8 bases identical to TRBD1. There are 13 residues in the CDR3. CDR1 is SGDLS, CDR2 YYNGEE, per germline. With V trimmed by 4 bases and J by 6 bases, 4 bases remained unmatched. The CDR3 sequence: CASSKTGADTQYF. In DNA form, the CDR3 reads TGTGCCAGCAGCAAGACAGGGGCCGATACGCAGTATTTT.

The chain recombines TRBV19 with TRBJ1-4; 8 bases are a match to TRBD1. The CDR3 sequence is 15 residues long. J lost 8 bases, V lost 5 bases, and 10 bases had no gene match. Germline-derived CDR1 and CDR2 are LNHDA and SQIVND (reference sequence). The CDR3: CASSPPRGLGEKLFF. CDR3 nucleotide sequence: TGTGCCAGTAGTCCCCCCAGGGGGCTGGGGGAAAAACTGTTTTTT. Full variable domain (remainder filled in from reference TRBV19 and TRBJ1-4): DGGITQSPKYLFRKEGQNVTLSCEQNLNHDAMYWYRQDPGQGLRLIYYSQIVNDFQKGDIAEGYSVSREKKESFPLTVTSAQKNPTAFYLCASSPPRGLGEKLFFGSGTQLSVL.

The count of this clone is one. This chain links TRBV10-2 with TRBJ1-4, with TRBD1 matching over 9 bases. From germline, CDR1 is WSHSY and CDR2 SAAADI. The CDR3 sequence is 14 residues long. The V and J ends lost 6 bases and 5 bases, in that order; junction bases with no gene match: 4. CDR3 nucleotides: TGCGCCAGCAGATCCGGGACAGGGAATGAAAAACTGTTTTTT. It yields the protein CASRSGTGNEKLFF.

This rearrangement joins TRBV30 to TRBJ2-7; 7 positions match TRBD1. Germline CDR1 reads GTSNPN; CDR2 reads SVGIG (reference sequence). V shed 3 bases, J shed 5 bases, and the junction held 16 bases outside the gene matches. CDR3 length equals 16 residues. CDR3 in DNA: TGTGCCTGGAGCCCCCCGGGACAGACCATTCCGGACGAGCAGTACTTC. Its protein product is CAWSPPGQTIPDEQYF.

The chain employs TRBV18 and TRBJ1-2, with D possibly being TRBD1 (5 bases). The CDR3 covers 15 residues. Per germline, CDR1 KGHSH and CDR2 LQKENI. Trimming pared 3 bases from V and 4 bases from J, leaving 15 bases between. CDR3 protein: CASSPAGNMVYGYTF. CDR3 sequence (DNA): TGTGCCAGCTCACCGGCAGGGAACATGGTCTATGGCTACACCTTC.

The chain links TRBV5-1 to TRBJ1-2, with D perhaps TRBD1 (6 bases). The CDR3 totals 15 residues. Germline CDR1 and CDR2: SGHRS and YFSETQ. V was trimmed by 2 bases and J by 4 bases, leaving 15 bases between them. Written as DNA, the CDR3 is TGCGCCAGCAGCTTTCAAGGGGGTTTGGGCTATGGCTACACCTTC. Residues: CASSFQGGLGYGYTF.

V usage is TRBV5-1 and J usage is TRBJ2-5; 7 bases match TRBD2. This CDR3 region has 15 residues. Germline lookup yields CDR1 SGHRS and CDR2 YFSETQ. Losses at the gene ends were 1 base for V and 1 base for J; bases not matched to a gene: 4. The CDR3 region has the DNA TGCGCCAGCAGCTTGTCCTCGGGGGGCCAAGAGACCCAGTACTTC. Residues: CASSLSSGGQETQYF.